This note documents a single T cell receptor (beta chain) sequence. Its antigen is still unknown. No clone much larger than this one lies a single base away; base qualities are absent. The treatment or condition label of this sample denotes: allogeneic hematopoietic cell transplantation with graft depleted of TCRalphabeta T cells and CD19 B cells. The children who served as transplant recipients had been given grafts of TCRalphabeta/CD19-depleted allogeneic hematopoietic cells. The library was generated by PCR. The data were produced on an Illumina HiSeq 2500. TCR library preparation used molecular barcoding, with unique molecular identifiers applied to normalize quantification of the TCRbeta repertoire. TCRdb passed the public sequencing reads through fastp at Q25 and MiXCR, retaining productive beta sequences. All rows with the same CDR3 protein become a single entry with the most common DNA and genes. A total of 750,000 to 950,000 distinct CDR3 sequences appear in this sample, roughly 16% of them only once. Approximately 5% of the sample belongs to the ten largest clones.

This specimen belongs to a study of T-cell reconstitution after alpha-beta-depleted transplantation in children (dated by TCRdb to 2016 to 2017). With respect to the entire study: Using TCR repertoire profiling, the study quantitatively followed how T-cell immune reconstitution unfolded in children after TCRalphabeta/CD19-depleted allogeneic hematopoietic cell transplantation. General study outcomes and caveats: Apparently early alphabetaT-cell count recovery about two months after transplant reportedly relied on only several hundred rapidly expanded clones derived from non-depleted graft cells. In some patients, the high TCRbeta diversity seen at day 60 was put down to recipient T cells and intrathymic progenitors that had survived conditioning. Over the following months the frequencies of hyperexpanded clones went down, and after one year T-cell counts and TCRbeta diversity were mostly credited to newly produced T cells.

According to the germline V gene, CDR1 reads MDHEN and CDR2 reads SYDVKM. V was cut back by 5 bases and J by 9 bases, leaving a gap of 8 bases between them. The CDR3, cysteine through phenylalanine, is 11 amino acids long. Only the CDR3 DNA stays, 33 bases, in frame from base 1. Recombination linked TRBV28 to TRBJ2-1; the D gene cannot be resolved reliably. The TCR sequence derives from a male patient younger than 18 who had a stem cell transplant for acute lymphoblastic leukemia, so the T cells may come from the graft donor. Sequences were derived from PBMCs, mostly from graft donor cells, sampled 360 days after TCRalphabeta/CD19-depleted stem cell transplant. The sequenced DNA: TGTGCCAGCAGTGTTTGGCCTGAGCAGTTCTTC. The encoded protein is CASSVWPEQFF.